This T cell receptor (beta chain) was captured in a study of cytomegalovirus exposure and HLA in healthy donors. Overall study findings and caveats: In a later analysis, TCR beta V- and J-gene trimming was associated with a missense DCLRE1C variant.

CDR1 and CDR2 (germline): SNHLY, FYNNEI. This CDR3 is built from 15 residues. V was cut by 3 bases and J by 2 bases, with 12 bases left in between. PCR involved 60 Vbeta and 13 Jbeta primers. Original data processing: A later analysis counted 70 million to 85 million unique TCR beta chains, some 11 million shared. The protocol was immunoSEQ multiplex PCR, while the TCRdb copy is restricted to in-frame clones and leaves out a portion. That table gives V, J and clone size, and the DNA gave D and trimming. The sample records about 88,000 clones, 69% being singletons. Points on this clone: Its matching antigen is unknown.

The specimen was PBMCs. The chain joins TRBV2 to TRBJ2-3; D unclear. The TCR comes from a man aged 45-65 years in good health and CMV-seronegative. CDR3 nucleotide sequence: TGTGCCAGCAGTGACCCTGGCCTAGACACAGATACGCAGTATTTT. Its protein product is CASSDPGLDTDTQYF.